Included here is one T cell receptor (beta chain) sequence, with context. Its antigen is unidentified. This specimen belongs to a study of chemoradiotherapy in HPV16-positive cancers. V lost 7 bases, J lost 1 base, and 7 bases stayed unmatched. This CDR3 contains 15 residues. Germline assignment: CDR1 MDHEN and CDR2 SYDVKM. TCRdb's copy holds only in-frame clones and misses some; the assay was immunoSEQ multiplex PCR. Seen here are 13,000 to 15,000 clones, about 86% observed once, and the top ten hold 3.5%. Repeated repertoire sampling spanned the course of chemoradiotherapy. General study findings and limits: Only a couple of HPV16-positive patients supplied the functional HPV-specificity definition. In HPV16-positive patients, HPV-responsive T-cell expansion tracked better recurrence-free survival. During treatment, candidate HPV-specific clones and E7-related motifs expanded in tumor.

The starting material was blood, obtained from a patient who underwent chemoradiotherapy. The V and J genes are TRBV28 and TRBJ2-1; 7 bases are shared with TRBD2. The clonotype originates from a human donor with HPV-associated anogenital cancer. The CDR3 DNA is TGTGCCAGCAAAAACAGCGGGGCTTCCTACAATGAGCAGTTCTTC. This codes for CASKNSGASYNEQFF.